This entry lists 2 T cell receptor beta chains sequenced from one sample in a study of T cell responses to AZD1222 COVID-19 vaccine. Sequencing used immunoSEQ multiplex PCR; TCRdb keeps in-frame clones, though not all of them. Of 35,000 or so clones listed, less than 90% were seen once; the top ten hold 5.5% to 7%. The material sequenced was peripheral blood, taken on day 0 of AZD1222 vaccination. Every receptor here comes from an adult in good health.

The rearrangement joins TRBV6-2 or TRBV6-3 to TRBJ2-7; weak D call: TRBD1 (5 bases). In germline, CDR1 is MNHEY, CDR2 SVGEGT. This CDR3 has 17 amino acids. The V end lost 3 bases, the J end lost 2 bases, and 20 bases lay between the germline ends. Here the CDR3 reads CASSYRGSWAGAYEQYF. Written as DNA, the CDR3 is TGTGCCAGCAGTTATAGGGGTTCGTGGGCAGGAGCCTACGAGCAGTACTTC.

V gene TRBV27 combines with J gene TRBJ2-3; D is perhaps TRBD2 (5 bases). The V end lost 4 bases, the J end lost 2 bases, and 7 bases lay between the germline ends. This CDR3 has 13 residues. The germline V gene encodes CDR1 MNHEY and CDR2 SMNVEV (reference sequence). CDR3 DNA: TGTGCCAGCAGTTCGCGGGTCACAGATACGCAGTATTTT. Translation gives CASSSRVTDTQYF.